This T cell receptor beta chain was sequenced in a study of human T cells and chemical hapten exposure. For the study at large: The upper back received 0.01% DPC by patch testing, with results read at 6 days.

One entry per CDR3 protein results from TCRdb running MiXCR on the RACE reads. The profile covers fewer than 55,000 distinct CDR3 sequences, with 9.9% appearing a single time and approximately 16% taken by the ten largest. This clonotype occurred many times. Its antigen is not identified. Whole-study findings and limits: Because they had alopecia, donors may respond immunologically unlike healthy people.

Time point defined: patch test 3, about 24 weeks after DPC sensitization. The treatment here: therapeutic diphenylcyclopropenone sensitization with weekly scalp DPC. Germline CDR1 SEHNR, CDR2 FQNEAQ (reference sequence). V was clipped by 6 bases and J by 1 base, with 15 bases between them. This CDR3 comprises 15 residues. The V gene is TRBV7-9, the J gene TRBJ1-2; TRBD1 might be the D (6 bases). The material sequenced was whole blood, taken in connection with sensitization to the hapten diphenylcyclopropenone (DPC). This sequence was found in a woman in her forties with alopecia areata. Some clones in this sample may be carry-over from other donors' samples. CDR3 sequence: CASSAIGQHNYGYTF. The CDR3 nucleotides are TGTGCCAGCAGTGCAATAGGACAGCATAACTATGGCTACACCTTC.